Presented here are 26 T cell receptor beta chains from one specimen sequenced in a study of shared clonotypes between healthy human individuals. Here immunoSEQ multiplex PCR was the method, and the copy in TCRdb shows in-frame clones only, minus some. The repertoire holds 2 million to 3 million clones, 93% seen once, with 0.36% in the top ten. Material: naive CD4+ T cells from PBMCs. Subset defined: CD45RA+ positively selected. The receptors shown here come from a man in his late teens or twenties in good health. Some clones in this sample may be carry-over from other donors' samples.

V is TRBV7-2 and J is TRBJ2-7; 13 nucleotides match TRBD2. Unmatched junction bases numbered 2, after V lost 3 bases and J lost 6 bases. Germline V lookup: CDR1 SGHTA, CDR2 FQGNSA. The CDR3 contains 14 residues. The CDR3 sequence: CASSFGLAGVEQYF. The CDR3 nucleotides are TGTGCCAGCAGCTTTGGACTAGCGGGAGTCGAGCAGTACTTC.

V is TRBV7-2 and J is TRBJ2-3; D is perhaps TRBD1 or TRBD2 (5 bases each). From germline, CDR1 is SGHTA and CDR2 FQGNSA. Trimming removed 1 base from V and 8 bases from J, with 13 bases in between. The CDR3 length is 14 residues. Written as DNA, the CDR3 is TGTGCCAGCAGCTTAGATCTGACGGGACCTACGCAGTATTTT. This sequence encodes CASSLDLTGPTQYF.

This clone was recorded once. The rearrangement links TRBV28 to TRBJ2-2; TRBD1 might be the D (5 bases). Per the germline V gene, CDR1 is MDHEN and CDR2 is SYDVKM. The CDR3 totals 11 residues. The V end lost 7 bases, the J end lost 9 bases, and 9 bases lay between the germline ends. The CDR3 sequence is CASTLGRELFF. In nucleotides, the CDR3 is TGTGCCAGCACCCTGGGGCGGGAGCTGTTTTTT.

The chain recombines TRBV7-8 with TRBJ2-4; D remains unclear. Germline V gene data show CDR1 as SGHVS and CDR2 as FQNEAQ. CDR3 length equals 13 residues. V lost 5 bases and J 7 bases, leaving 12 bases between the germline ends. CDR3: CASSLYRHNIQYF. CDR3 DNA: TGTGCCAGCAGCCTCTACCGACACAACATTCAGTACTTC. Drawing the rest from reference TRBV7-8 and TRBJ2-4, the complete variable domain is GAGVSQSPRYKVAKRGQDVALRCDPISGHVSLFWYQQALGQGPEFLTYFQNEAQLDKSGLPSDRFFAERPEGSVSTLKIQRTQQEDSAVYLCASSLYRHNIQYFGAGTRLSVL.

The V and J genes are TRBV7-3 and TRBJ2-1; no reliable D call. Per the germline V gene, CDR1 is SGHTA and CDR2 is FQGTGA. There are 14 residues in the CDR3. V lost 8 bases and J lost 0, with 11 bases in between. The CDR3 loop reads CASAGSSSYNEQFF. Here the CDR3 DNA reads TGTGCCAGCGCTGGTTCCAGCTCCTACAATGAGCAGTTCTTC.

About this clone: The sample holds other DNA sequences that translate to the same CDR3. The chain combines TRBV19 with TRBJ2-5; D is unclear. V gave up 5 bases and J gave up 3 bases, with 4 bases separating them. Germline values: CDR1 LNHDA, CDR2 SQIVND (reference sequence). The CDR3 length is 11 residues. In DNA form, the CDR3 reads TGTGCCAGTAGTCTGGAAGAGACCCAGTACTTC. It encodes CASSLEETQYF. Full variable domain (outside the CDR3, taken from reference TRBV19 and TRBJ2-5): DGGITQSPKYLFRKEGQNVTLSCEQNLNHDAMYWYRQDPGQGLRLIYYSQIVNDFQKGDIAEGYSVSREKKESFPLTVTSAQKNPTAFYLCASSLEETQYFGPGTRLLVL.

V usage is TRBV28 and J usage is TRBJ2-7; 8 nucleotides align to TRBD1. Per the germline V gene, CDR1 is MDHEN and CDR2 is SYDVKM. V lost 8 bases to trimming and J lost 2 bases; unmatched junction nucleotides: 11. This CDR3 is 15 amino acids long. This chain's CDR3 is CASGDQSTGAYEQYF. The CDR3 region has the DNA TGTGCCAGCGGAGACCAATCGACAGGGGCCTACGAGCAGTACTTC.

Written as DNA, the CDR3 is TGTGCCAGCAGTGAAGCGCTTGGAGGTGAAGCTTTCTTT. Its translation is CASSEALGGEAFF. The chain uses TRBV2 and TRBJ1-1, with unresolved D. Looked up from germline, CDR1 is SNHLY and CDR2 is FYNNEI. V was clipped by 0 bases and J by 7 bases, with 9 bases between them. This CDR3 has 13 residues.

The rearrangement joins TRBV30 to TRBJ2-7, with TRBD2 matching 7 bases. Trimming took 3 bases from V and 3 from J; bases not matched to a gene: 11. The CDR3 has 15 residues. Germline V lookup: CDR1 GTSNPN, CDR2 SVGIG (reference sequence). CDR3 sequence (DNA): TGTGCCTGGAGCGGGGGAGGGTCAGCCTACTACGAGCAGTACTTC. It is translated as CAWSGGGSAYYEQYF. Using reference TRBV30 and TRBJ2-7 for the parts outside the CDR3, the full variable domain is SQTIHQWPATLVQPVGSPLSLECTVEGTSNPNLYWYRQAAGRGLQLLFYSVGIGQISSEVPQNLSASRPQDRQFILSSKKLLLSDSGFYLCAWSGGGSAYYEQYFGPGTRLTVT.

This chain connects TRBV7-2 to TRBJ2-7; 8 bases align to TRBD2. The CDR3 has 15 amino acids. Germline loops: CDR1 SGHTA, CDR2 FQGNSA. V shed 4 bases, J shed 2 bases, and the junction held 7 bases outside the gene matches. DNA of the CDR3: TGTGCCAGCAGCTCGGGGGGGGGCGGCCCCTACGAGCAGTACTTC. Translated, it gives CASSSGGGGPYEQYF.

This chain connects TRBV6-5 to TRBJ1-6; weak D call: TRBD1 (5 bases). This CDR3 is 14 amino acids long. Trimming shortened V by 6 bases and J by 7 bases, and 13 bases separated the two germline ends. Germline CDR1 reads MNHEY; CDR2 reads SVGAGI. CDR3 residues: CASRSTVTNSPLHF. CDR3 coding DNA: TGTGCCAGCAGGTCGACAGTTACCAATTCACCCCTCCACTTT.

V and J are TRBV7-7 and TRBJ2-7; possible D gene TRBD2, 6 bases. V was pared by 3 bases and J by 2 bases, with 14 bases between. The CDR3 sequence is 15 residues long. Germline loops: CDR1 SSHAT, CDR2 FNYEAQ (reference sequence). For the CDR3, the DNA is TGTGCCAGCAGCTTGTCCGCGGGGCTAGCCTACGAGCAGTACTTC. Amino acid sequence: CASSLSAGLAYEQYF.

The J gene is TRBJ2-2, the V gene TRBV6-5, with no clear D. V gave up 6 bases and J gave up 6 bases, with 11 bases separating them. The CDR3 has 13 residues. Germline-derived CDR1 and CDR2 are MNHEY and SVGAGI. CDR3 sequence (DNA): TGTGCCAGCAGAAATCCCACACCCGGGGAGCTGTTTTTT. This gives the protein CASRNPTPGELFF.

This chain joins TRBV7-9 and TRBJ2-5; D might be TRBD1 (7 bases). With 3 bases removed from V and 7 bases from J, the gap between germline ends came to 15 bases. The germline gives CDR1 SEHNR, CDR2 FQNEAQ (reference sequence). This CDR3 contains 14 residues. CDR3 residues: CASSFWVQGGTQYF. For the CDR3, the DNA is TGTGCCAGCAGCTTCTGGGTCCAGGGGGGGACCCAGTACTTC.

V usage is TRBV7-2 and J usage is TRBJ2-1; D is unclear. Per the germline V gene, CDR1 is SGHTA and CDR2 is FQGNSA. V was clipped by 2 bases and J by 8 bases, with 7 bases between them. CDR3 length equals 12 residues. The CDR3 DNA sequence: TGTGCCAGCAGCTTACGGGTCGATGAGCAGTTCTTC. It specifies CASSLRVDEQFF.

The CDR3 nucleotides read TGTGCCAGCAGTTTAGGGGAACTGACGGACCCCCGGCTCAATGAGCAGTTCTTC. Protein product: CASSLGELTDPRLNEQFF. This chain uses TRBV28 with TRBJ2-1; D gene uncertain. The ends were cut back, 2 bases at V and 6 bases at J, with 23 bases in the middle. Germline V CDR1 and CDR2: MDHEN, SYDVKM. This CDR3 comprises 18 residues.

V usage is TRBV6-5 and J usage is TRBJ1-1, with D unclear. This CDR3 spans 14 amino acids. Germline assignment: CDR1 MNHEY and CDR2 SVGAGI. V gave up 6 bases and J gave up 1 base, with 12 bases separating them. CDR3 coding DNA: TGTGCCAGCAGGGGAGACGGCCGGAACACTGAAGCTTTCTTT. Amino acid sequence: CASRGDGRNTEAFF.

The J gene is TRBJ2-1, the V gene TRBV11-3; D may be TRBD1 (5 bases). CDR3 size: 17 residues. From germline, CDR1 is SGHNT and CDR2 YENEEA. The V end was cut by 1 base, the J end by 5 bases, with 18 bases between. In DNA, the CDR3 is TGTGCCAGCAGCTTAGGGATGGCCGGACAAGAGGACAATGAGCAGTTCTTC. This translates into CASSLGMAGQEDNEQFF.

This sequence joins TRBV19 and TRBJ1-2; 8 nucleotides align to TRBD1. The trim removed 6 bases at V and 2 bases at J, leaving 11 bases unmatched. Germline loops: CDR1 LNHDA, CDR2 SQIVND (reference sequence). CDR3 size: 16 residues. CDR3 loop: CASSPTGTGENYGYTF. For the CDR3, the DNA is TGTGCCAGTAGCCCCACCGGGACAGGTGAAAACTATGGCTACACCTTC.

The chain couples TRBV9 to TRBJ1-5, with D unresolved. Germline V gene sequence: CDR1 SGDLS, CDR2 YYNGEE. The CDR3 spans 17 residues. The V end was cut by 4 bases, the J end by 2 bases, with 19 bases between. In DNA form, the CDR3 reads TGTGCCAGCAGCCCGGGTTGGGGTCAATTTGGCAATCAGCCCCAGCATTTT. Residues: CASSPGWGQFGNQPQHF.

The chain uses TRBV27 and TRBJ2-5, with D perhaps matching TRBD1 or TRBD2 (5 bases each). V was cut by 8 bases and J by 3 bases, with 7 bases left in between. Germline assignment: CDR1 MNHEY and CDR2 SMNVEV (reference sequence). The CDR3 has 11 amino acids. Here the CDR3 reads CASGGEETQYF. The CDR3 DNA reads TGTGCCAGCGGGGGAGAAGAGACCCAGTACTTC.

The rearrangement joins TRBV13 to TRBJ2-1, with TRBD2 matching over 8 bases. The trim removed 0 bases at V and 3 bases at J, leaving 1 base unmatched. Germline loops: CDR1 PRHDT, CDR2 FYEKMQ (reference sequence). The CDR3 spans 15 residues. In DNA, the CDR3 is TGTGCCAGCAGCTTAGGCAGCGGGAGCTACAATGAGCAGTTCTTC. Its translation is CASSLGSGSYNEQFF.

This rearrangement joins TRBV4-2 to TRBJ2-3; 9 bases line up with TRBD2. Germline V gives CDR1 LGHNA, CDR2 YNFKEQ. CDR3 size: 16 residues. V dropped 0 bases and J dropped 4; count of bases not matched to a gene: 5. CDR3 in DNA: TGTGCCAGCAGCCAAGATAGGCGGGAGGGGGCAGATACGCAGTATTTT. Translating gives CASSQDRREGADTQYF.

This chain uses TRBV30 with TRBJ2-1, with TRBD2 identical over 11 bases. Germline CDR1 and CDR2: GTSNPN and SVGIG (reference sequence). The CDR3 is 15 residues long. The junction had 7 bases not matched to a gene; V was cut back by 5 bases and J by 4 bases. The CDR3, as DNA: TGTGCCTGGTTACTAGCGGGAGATCTATACAATGAGCAGTTCTTC. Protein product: CAWLLAGDLYNEQFF. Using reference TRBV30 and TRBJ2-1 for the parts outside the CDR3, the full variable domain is SQTIHQWPATLVQPVGSPLSLECTVEGTSNPNLYWYRQAAGRGLQLLFYSVGIGQISSEVPQNLSASRPQDRQFILSSKKLLLSDSGFYLCAWLLAGDLYNEQFFGPGTRLTVL.

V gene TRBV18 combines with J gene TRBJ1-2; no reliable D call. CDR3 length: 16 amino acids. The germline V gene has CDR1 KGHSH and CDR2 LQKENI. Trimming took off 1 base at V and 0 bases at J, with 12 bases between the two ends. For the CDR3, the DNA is TGTGCCAGCTCACCACTTGGAAGCAGCTCTAACTATGGCTACACCTTC. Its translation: CASSPLGSSSNYGYTF.

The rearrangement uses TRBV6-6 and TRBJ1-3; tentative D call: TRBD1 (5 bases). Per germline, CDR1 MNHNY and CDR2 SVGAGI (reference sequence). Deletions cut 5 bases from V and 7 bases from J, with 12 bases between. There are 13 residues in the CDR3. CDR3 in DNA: TGTGCCAGCAGTGCGAGTGGGGGGAACACCATATATTTT. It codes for CASSASGGNTIYF.